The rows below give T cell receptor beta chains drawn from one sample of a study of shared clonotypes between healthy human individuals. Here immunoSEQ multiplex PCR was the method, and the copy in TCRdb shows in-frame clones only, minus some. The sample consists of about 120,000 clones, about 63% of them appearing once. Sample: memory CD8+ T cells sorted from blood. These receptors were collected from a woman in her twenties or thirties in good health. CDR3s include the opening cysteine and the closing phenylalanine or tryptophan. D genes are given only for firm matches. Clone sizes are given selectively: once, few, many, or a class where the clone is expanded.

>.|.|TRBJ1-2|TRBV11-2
TGTGCCAGCAGCGTTCGGCGTGGTGGCTACACCTTC
CASSVRRGGYTF
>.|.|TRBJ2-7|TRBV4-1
TGCGCCAGCAGCCATGTATTTTCTCAGCGAGGCGCCTACGAGCAGTACTTC
CASSHVFSQRGAYEQYF
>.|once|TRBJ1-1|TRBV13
TGTGCCAGCAGCTTAGGCCTAAAGAACACTGAAGCTTTCTTT
CASSLGLKNTEAFF
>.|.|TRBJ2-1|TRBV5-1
TGCGCCAGCAGCTTGGTCGGCGGGGAGTACAATGAGCAGTTCTTC
CASSLVGGEYNEQFF
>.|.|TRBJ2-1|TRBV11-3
TGTGCCAGCAGCACGGGACTCGCATACAATGAGCAGTTCTTC
CASSTGLAYNEQFF
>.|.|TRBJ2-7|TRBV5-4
TGTGCCAGCAGCTTGGGGGGGACATCTACCGAGCAGTACTTC
CASSLGGTSTEQYF
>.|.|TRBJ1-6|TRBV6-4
TGTGCCAGCAGCGAGACAGTTAATAATTCACCCCTCCACTTT
CASSETVNNSPLHF
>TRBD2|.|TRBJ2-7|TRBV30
TGTGCCCTCCACTCCCCAAGTAGCGGGAGGGCCCCCTACGAGCAGTACTTC
CALHSPSSGRAPYEQYF
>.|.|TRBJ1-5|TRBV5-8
TGTGCCAGCAGCTTGGGGCTAGGGGGGCTTTTTGATCAGCCCCAGCATTTT
CASSLGLGGLFDQPQHF
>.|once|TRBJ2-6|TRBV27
TGTGCCAGCAGTTTAACAGGGCCTATCTCTGGGGCCAACGTCCTGACTTTC
CASSLTGPISGANVLTF
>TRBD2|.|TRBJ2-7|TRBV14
TGTGCCAGCAGCCAAGATCACGGGACTAGCGAACCATACGAGCAGTACTTC
CASSQDHGTSEPYEQYF
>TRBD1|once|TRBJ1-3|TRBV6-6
TGTGCCAGCAGCGACAGGGTTGGAAACACCATATATTTT
CASSDRVGNTIYF
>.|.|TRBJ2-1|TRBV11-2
TGTGCCAGCAGCTTAGACCCTTTTACCTACAATGAGCAGTTCTTC
CASSLDPFTYNEQFF
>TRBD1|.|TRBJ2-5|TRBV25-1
TGTGCCAGCAGTGGCAGGGGGCTGGGGCAAGAGACCCAGTACTTC
CASSGRGLGQETQYF
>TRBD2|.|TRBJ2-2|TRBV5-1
TGCGCCAGCAGCCTCGGGACTAGCGGGAGGGCGCGCACCGGGGAGCTGTTTTTT
CASSLGTSGRARTGELFF
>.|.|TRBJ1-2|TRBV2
TGTGCCAGCAGTGATGAGGGGTGGGGCTACACCTTC
CASSDEGWGYTF
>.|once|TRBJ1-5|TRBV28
TGTGCCAGCACCCCCGCTTCTAGTCGAGGGTACAATCAGCCCCAGCATTTT
CASTPASSRGYNQPQHF
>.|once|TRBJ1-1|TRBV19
TGTGCCAGTACCCCGAGGGGAAGTAGCACTGAAGCTTTCTTT
CASTPRGSSTEAFF
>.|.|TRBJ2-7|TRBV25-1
TGTGCCAGCAGCGGGGGCCGGGACGAGCAGTACTTC
CASSGGRDEQYF
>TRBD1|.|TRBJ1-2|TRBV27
TGTGCCAGCAGTTTCCGTGGGGACAGCTATGGCTACACCTTC
CASSFRGDSYGYTF
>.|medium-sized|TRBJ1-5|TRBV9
TGTGCCAGCAGCGTAGGGGACAACAATCAGCCCCAGCATTTT
CASSVGDNNQPQHF
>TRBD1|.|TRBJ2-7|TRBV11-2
TGTGCCAGCAGCCCCTCGACAGGGGGCTACGAGCAGTACTTC
CASSPSTGGYEQYF
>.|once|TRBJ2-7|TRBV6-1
TGTGCCAGCAGTCCTCTCCGGGAGACGTCCTACGAGCAGTACTTC
CASSPLRETSYEQYF
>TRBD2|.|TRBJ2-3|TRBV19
TGTGCCAGTAGTATCCTCACCCCCTCAGCGGGAAACACAGATACGCAGTATTTT
CASSILTPSAGNTDTQYF
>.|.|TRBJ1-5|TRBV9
TGTGCCAGCAGCGTAGGATCTATAAGCAATCAGCCCCAGCATTTT
CASSVGSISNQPQHF
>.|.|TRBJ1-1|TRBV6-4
TGTGCCAGCAGTGAGCGGCCGAACACTGAAGCTTTCTTT
CASSERPNTEAFF
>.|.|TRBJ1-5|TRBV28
TGTGCCAGCAGCCTCAGTCAGCCCCAGCATTTT
CASSLSQPQHF
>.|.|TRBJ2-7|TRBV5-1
TGCGCCAGCAGCTCCATTACCGGGACTCATACCCCCTACGAGCAGTACTTC
CASSSITGTHTPYEQYF
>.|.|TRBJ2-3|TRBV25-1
TGTGCCAGCAGCGCCTCGAGCACAGATACGCAGTATTTT
CASSASSTDTQYF
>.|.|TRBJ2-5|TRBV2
TGTGCCAGCAGTGAAATGCTAACGGAGACCCAGTACTTC
CASSEMLTETQYF
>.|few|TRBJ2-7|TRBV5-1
TGCGCCAGCAGCCCAGGGTTCACCTACGAGCAGTACTTC
CASSPGFTYEQYF
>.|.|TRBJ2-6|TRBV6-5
TGTGCCAGCAGTGGGGTCTCTGGGGCCAACGTCCTGACTTTC
CASSGVSGANVLTF
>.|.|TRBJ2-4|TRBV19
TGTGCCAGTAGTGCCGGGCCAGCCAAAAACATTCAGTACTTC
CASSAGPAKNIQYF
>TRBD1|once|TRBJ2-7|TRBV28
TGTGCCAGCAGGAAACAGGGGGCTAGCGAGCAGTACTTC
CASRKQGASEQYF
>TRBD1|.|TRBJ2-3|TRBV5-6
TGTGCCAGCAGCTTGAGGGACAGATCACCGAAAGATACGCAGTATTTT
CASSLRDRSPKDTQYF
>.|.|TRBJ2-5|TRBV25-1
TGTGCCAGCAGTCCATCGGAGGGACTTCTCCAAGAGACCCAGTACTTC
CASSPSEGLLQETQYF
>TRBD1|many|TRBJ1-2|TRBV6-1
TGTGCCAGCAGTGAGGGACAGATTGTCGCCTATGGCTACACCTTC
CASSEGQIVAYGYTF
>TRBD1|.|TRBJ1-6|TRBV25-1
TGTGCCAGCAGTGACCCAGGGGGCGTCCACCCCCTCCACTTT
CASSDPGGVHPLHF
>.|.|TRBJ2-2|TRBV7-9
TGTGCCAGTGGACCCGGGACTCCCAACACCGGGGAGCTGTTTTTT
CASGPGTPNTGELFF
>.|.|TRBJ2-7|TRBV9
TGTGCCAGCAGCGTAGGGGCCGACCAAAACTACGAGCAGTACTTC
CASSVGADQNYEQYF
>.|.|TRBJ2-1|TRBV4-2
TGTGCCAGCAGCCGTGGGGGGAATGAGCAGTTCTTC
CASSRGGNEQFF
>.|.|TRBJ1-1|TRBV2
TGTGCCAGCAGTGAAGTAGGGTATCGCACTGAAGCTTTCTTT
CASSEVGYRTEAFF
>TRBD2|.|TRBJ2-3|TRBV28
TGTGCCAGCAGTTTCCGGCGGGAGGGCCTTTTCCCTCGCACAGATACGCAGTATTTT
CASSFRREGLFPRTDTQYF
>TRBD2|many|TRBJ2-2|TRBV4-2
TGTGCCAGCAGCCCACTAGCGGGAGACACCGGGGAGCTGTTTTTT
CASSPLAGDTGELFF
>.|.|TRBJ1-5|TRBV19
TGTGCCAGTAGTACTTGGACAGAGCCTAGCAATCAGCCCCAGCATTTT
CASSTWTEPSNQPQHF
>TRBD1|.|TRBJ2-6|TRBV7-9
TGTGCCAGCAGCGGCCGACAGGGACCCCTTGGGGCCAACGTCCTGACTTTC
CASSGRQGPLGANVLTF
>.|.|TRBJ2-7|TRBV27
TGTGCCAGCAGTTTAGCGGGGGCGTCCTACGAGCAGTACTTC
CASSLAGASYEQYF
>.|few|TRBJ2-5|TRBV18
TGTGCCAGCTCACCATTGGGGGACTCTCTCCCCCGTAACCAAGAGACCCAGTACTTC
CASSPLGDSLPRNQETQYF
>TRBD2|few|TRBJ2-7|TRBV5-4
TGTGCCAGCAGCCAAGAAGGAGCGGGAGGGCCGAACGAGCAGTACTTC
CASSQEGAGGPNEQYF
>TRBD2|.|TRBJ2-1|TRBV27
TGTGCCAGCAGTGAGCCCGGGACTAGCGAACAGCAGTTCTTC
CASSEPGTSEQQFF
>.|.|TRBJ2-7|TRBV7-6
TGTGCCAGCAGCTTAGCGCTGGGGGACGAGCAGTACTTC
CASSLALGDEQYF
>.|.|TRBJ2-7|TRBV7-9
TGTGCCAGCAGCCCTCAGTTGGTAGCGAGACTGGGAGGCGAGCAGTACTTC
CASSPQLVARLGGEQYF